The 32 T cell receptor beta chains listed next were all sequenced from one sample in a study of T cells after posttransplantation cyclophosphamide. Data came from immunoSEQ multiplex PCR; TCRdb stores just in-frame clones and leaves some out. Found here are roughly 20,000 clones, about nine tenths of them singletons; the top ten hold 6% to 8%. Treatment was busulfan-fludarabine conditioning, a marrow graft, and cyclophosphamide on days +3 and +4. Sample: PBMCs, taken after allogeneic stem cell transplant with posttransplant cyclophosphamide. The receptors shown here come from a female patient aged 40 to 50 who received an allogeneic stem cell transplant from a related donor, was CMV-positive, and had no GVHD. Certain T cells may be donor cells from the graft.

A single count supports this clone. CDR3 region: CASSIDSRGYEQYF. CDR3 nucleotides: TGTGCCAGTAGTATAGATTCGAGAGGGTACGAGCAGTACTTC. The chain joins TRBV19 to TRBJ2-7, with D possibly being TRBD2 (5 bases). Germline V lookup: CDR1 LNHDA, CDR2 SQIVND (reference sequence). V gave up 0 bases and J gave up 4 bases, with 10 bases separating them. The CDR3 is 14 amino acids.

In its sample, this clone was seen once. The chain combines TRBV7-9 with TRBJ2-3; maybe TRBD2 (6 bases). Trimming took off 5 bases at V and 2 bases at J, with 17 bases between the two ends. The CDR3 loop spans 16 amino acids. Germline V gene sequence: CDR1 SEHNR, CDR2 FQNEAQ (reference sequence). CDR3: CASSRETSALTDTQYF. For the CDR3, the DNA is TGTGCCAGCAGCCGGGAGACAAGCGCCCTCACAGATACGCAGTATTTT.

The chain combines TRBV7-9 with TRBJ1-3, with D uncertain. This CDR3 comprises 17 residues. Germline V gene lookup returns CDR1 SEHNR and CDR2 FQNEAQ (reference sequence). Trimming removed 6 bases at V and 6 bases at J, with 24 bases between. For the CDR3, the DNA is TGTGCCAGCAGAACGACCGCGTCAGGTGATAAGGAAAACACCATATATTTT. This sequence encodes CASRTTASGDKENTIYF.

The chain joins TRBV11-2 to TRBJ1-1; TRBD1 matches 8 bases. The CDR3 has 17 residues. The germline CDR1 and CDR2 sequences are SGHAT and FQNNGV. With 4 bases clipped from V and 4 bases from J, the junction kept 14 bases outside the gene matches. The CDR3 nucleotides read TGTGCCAGCAGCTCGAGACAGGGGTCGTTCGAAGGCACTGAAGCTTTCTTT. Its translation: CASSSRQGSFEGTEAFF.

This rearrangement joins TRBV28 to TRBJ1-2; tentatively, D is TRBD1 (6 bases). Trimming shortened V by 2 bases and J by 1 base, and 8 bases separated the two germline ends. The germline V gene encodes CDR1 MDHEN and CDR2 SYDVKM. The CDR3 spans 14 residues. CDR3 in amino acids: CASSLGQSNYGYTF. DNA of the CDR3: TGTGCCAGCAGTTTAGGACAGAGTAACTATGGCTACACCTTC.

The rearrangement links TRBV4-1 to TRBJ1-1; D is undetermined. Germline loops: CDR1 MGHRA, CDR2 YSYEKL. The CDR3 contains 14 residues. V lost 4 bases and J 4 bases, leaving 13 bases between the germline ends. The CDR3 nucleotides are TGCGCCAGCAGCCTAGAACCGGGAGGCACTGAAGCTTTCTTT. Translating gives CASSLEPGGTEAFF.

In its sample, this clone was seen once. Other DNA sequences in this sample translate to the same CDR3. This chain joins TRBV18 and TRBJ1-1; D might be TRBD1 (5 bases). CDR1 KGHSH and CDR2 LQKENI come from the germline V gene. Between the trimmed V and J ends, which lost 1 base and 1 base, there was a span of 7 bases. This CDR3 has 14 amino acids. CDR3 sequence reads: CASSPRGGNTEAFF. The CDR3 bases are TGTGCCAGCTCACCACGGGGGGGGAACACTGAAGCTTTCTTT.

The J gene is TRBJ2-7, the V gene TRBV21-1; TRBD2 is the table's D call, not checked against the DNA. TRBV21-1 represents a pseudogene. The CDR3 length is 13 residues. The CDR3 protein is CASSIGRCYEQYF. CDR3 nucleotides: TGTGCCAGCAGCATAGGGAGATGCTACGAGCAGTACTTC.

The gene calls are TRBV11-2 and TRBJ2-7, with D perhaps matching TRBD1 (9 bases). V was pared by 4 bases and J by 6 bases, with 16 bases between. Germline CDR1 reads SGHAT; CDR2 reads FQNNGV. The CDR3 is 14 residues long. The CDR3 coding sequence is TGTGCCAGCAGCTGGGGACAGGGACTAGGCGAGCAGTACTTC. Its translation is CASSWGQGLGEQYF.

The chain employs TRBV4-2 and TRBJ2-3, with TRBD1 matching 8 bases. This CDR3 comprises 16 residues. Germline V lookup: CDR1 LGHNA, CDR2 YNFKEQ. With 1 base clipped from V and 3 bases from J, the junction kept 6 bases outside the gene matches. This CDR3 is CASSQGPDRETDTQYF. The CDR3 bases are TGTGCCAGCAGCCAAGGCCCGGACAGGGAGACAGATACGCAGTATTTT.

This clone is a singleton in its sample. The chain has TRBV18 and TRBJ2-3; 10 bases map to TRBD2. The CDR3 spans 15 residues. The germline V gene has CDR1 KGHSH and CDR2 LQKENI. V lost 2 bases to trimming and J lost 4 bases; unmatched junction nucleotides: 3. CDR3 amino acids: CASSPLAGGSDTQYF. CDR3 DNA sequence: TGTGCCAGCTCACCATTAGCGGGAGGATCAGATACGCAGTATTTT.

CDR3 loop: CASSDGQGGRYGYTF. The CDR3, as DNA: TGTGCCAGCAGTGACGGACAGGGCGGCCGCTATGGCTACACCTTC. J is TRBJ1-2 and V is TRBV6-4; 8 nucleotides line up with TRBD1. V was pared by 2 bases and J by 4 bases, with 6 bases of the junction left unmatched. From germline, CDR1 is MRHNA and CDR2 SNTAGT. This CDR3 contains 15 residues.

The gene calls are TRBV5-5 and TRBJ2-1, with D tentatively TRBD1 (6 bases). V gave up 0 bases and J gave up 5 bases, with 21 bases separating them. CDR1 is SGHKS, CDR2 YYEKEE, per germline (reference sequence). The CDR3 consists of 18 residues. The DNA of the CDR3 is TGTGCCAGCAGCTTGGCCTCCGTACAGGGAAGCACCCACAATGAGCAGTTCTTC. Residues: CASSLASVQGSTHNEQFF.

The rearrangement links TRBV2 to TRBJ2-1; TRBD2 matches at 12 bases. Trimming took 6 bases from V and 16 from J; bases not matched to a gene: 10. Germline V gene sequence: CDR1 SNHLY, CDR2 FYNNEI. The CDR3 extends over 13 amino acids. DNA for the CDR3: TGTGCCAGCAGCGAGACTAGCGGGAGAGGGTCTTTCTTC. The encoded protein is CASSETSGRGSFF.

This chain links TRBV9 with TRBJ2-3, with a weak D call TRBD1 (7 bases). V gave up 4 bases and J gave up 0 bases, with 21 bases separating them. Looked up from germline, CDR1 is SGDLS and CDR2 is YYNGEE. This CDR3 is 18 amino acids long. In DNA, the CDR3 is TGTGCCAGCAGCACTCCAGGGGGGCTAGCCCTAAGCACAGATACGCAGTATTTT. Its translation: CASSTPGGLALSTDTQYF.

The CDR3 coding sequence is TGCGCCAGCATGAAAGGGGACACAGATACGCAGTATTTT. The encoded protein is CASMKGDTDTQYF. V gene TRBV10-1 combines with J gene TRBJ2-3, with a weak D call TRBD1 (5 bases). CDR3 length: 13 residues. The germline V gene encodes CDR1 WNHNN and CDR2 SYGVQD (reference sequence). Deletions cut 7 bases from V and 2 bases from J, with 10 bases between.

CDR3 DNA: TGTGCCAGCAGCGCCGCGGGGGACCACCAAGAGACCCAGTACTTC. Amino acid sequence: CASSAAGDHQETQYF. J is TRBJ2-5 and V is TRBV9, with 7 bases matching TRBD2. Germline V gene data show CDR1 as SGDLS and CDR2 as YYNGEE. The ends lost 3 bases at V and 0 bases at J; junction bases unmatched: 5. The CDR3 consists of 15 residues. The full variable domain, rest sourced from reference TRBV9 and TRBJ2-5, is DSGVTQTPKHLITATGQRVTLRCSPRSGDLSVYWYQQSLDQGLQFLIQYYNGEERAKGNILERFSAQQFPDLHSELNLSSLELGDSALYFCASSAAGDHQETQYFGPGTRLLVL.

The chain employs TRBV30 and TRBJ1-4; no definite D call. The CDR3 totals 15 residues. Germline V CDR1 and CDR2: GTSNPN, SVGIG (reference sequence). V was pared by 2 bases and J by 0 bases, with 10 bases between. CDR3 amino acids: CAWSLASATNEKLFF. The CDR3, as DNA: TGTGCCTGGAGTCTGGCTTCCGCAACTAATGAAAAACTGTTTTTT.

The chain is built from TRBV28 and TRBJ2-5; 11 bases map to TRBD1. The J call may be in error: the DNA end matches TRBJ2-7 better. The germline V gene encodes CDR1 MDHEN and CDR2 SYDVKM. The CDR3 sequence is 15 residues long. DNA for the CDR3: TGTGCCAGCAGTCTCACCGGGACAGGGGGCTACGAGCAGTACTTC. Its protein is CASSLTGTGGYEQYF.

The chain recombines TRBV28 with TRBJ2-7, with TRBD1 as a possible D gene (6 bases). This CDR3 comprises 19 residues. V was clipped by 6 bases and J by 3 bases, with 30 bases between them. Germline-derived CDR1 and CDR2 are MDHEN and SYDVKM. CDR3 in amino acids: CASSLLTGTPKIRGYEQYF. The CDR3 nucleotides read TGTGCCAGCAGCCTACTTACCGGGACACCTAAAATTCGGGGCTACGAGCAGTACTTC.

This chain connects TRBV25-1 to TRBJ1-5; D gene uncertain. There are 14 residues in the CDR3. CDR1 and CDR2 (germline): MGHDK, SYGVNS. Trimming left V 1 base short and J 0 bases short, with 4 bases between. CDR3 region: CASSEFSSNQPQHF. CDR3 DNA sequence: TGTGCCAGCAGTGAATTCAGTAGCAATCAGCCCCAGCATTTT.

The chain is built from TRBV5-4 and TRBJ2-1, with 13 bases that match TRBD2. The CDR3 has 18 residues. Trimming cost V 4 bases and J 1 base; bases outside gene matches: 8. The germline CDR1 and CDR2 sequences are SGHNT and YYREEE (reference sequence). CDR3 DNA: TGTGCCAGCAGCCACGGACTAGCGGGAGTGGGTTCCTACAATGAGCAGTTCTTC. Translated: CASSHGLAGVGSYNEQFF.

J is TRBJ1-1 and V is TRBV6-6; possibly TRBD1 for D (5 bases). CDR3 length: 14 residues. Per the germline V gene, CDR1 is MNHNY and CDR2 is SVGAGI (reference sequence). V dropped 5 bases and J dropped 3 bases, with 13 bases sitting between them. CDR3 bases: TGTGCCAGCAGTCGACAGTGGGGGGACACTGAAGCTTTCTTT. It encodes CASSRQWGDTEAFF.

CDR3 bases: TGTGCCAGCAGCCAAGCTCTAGCGGGAGGATTAGGGACCCAGTACTTC. Translated: CASSQALAGGLGTQYF. This chain links TRBV14 with TRBJ2-5; TRBD2 matches at 11 bases. The CDR3 runs to 16 residues. Germline CDR1 reads SGHDN; CDR2 reads FVKESK. Trimming removed 1 base from V and 7 bases from J; junction bases left unmatched: 8.

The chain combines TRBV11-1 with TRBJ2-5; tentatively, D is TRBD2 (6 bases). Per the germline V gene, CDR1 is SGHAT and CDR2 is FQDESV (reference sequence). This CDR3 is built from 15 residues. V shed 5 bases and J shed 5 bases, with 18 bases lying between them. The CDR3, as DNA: TGTGCCAGCAGCCCTGGTGGAGGGCAACGGGAGACCCAGTACTTC. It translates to CASSPGGGQRETQYF.

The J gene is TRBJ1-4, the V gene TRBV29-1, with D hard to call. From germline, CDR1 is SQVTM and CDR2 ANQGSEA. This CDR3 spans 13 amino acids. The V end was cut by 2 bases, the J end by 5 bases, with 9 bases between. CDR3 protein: CSVESGPNEKLFF. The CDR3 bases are TGCAGCGTTGAAAGCGGGCCGAATGAAAAACTGTTTTTT.

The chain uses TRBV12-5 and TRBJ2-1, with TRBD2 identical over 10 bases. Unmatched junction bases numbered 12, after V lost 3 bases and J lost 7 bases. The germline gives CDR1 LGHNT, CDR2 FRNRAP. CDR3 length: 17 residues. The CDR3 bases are TGTGCTAGTGGTTTCAATGCCCCTAGCGGGAGAGGGAATGAGCAGTTCTTC. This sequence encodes CASGFNAPSGRGNEQFF.

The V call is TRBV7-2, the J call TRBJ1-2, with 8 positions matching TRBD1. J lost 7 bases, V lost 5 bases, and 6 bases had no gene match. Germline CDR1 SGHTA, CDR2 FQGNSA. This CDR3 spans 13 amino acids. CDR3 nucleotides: TGTGCCAGCAGCCCCGGACAGGGCCGTGGCTACACCTTC. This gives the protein CASSPGQGRGYTF.

The CDR3 loop is CASSAYLDRDQPYNEQFF. The CDR3 DNA is TGTGCCAGCAGCGCATACCTCGACAGGGACCAACCTTACAATGAGCAGTTCTTC. The chain links TRBV5-6 to TRBJ2-1; TRBD1 matches at 7 bases. V shed 4 bases, J shed 4 bases, and the junction held 17 bases outside the gene matches. The CDR3 sequence is 18 residues long. Germline CDR1 SGHDT, CDR2 YYEEEE.

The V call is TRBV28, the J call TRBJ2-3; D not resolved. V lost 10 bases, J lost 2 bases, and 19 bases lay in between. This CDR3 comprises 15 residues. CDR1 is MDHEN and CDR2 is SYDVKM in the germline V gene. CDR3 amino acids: CAMSPGLSHTDTQYF. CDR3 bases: TGTGCCATGTCCCCTGGGCTCTCACACACAGATACGCAGTATTTT.

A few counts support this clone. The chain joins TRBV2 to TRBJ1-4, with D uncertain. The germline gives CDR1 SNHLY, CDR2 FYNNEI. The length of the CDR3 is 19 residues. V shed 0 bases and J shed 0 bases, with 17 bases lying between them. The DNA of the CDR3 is TGTGCCAGCAGTGAAGCGCTAGTCCCGAACGTCGCAACTAATGAAAAACTGTTTTTT. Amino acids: CASSEALVPNVATNEKLFF.

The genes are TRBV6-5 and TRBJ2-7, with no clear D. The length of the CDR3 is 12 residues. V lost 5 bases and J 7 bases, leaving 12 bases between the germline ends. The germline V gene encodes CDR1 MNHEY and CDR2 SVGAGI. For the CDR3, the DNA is TGTGCCAGCAGTCACCCTCTCGGGGAGCAGTACTTC. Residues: CASSHPLGEQYF.